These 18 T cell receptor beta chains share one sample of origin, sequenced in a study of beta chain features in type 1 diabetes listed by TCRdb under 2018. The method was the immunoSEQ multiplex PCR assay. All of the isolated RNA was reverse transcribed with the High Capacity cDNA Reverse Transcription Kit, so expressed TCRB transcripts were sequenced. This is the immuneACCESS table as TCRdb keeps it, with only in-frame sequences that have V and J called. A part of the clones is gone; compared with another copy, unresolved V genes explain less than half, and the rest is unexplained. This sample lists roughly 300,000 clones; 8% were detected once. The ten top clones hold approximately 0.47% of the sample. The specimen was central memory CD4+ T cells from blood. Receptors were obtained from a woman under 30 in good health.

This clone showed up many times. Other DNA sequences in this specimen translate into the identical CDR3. The DNA for the CDR3 is TGTGCCAGCAGTTTATCCGGGGGTGCGGGGGAGACCCAGTACTTC. As protein: CASSLSGGAGETQYF. The chain links TRBV27 to TRBJ2-5; weak D call: TRBD2 (6 bases). Germline V gives CDR1 MNHEY, CDR2 SMNVEV (reference sequence). Between the trimmed V and J ends, which lost 0 bases and 5 bases, there was a span of 13 bases. The CDR3 runs 15 residues.

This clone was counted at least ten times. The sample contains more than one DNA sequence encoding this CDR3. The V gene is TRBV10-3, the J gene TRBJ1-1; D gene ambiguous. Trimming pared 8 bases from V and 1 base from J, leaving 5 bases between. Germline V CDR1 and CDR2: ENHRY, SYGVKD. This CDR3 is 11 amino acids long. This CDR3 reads CAIGQNTEAFF. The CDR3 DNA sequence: TGTGCCATCGGCCAGAACACTGAAGCTTTCTTT.

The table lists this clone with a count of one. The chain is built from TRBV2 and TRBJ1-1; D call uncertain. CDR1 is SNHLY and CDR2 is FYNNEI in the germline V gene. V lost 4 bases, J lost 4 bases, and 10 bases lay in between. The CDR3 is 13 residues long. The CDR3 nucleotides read TGTGCCAGCAGTGGAGGAGTGAGCACTGAAGCTTTCTTT. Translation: CASSGGVSTEAFF. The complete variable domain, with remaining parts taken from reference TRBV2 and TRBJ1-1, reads EPEVTQTPSHQVTQMGQEVILRCVPISNHLYFYWYRQILGQKVEFLVSFYNNEISEKSEIFDDQFSVERPDGSNFTLKIRSTKLEDSAMYFCASSGGVSTEAFFGQGTRLTVV.

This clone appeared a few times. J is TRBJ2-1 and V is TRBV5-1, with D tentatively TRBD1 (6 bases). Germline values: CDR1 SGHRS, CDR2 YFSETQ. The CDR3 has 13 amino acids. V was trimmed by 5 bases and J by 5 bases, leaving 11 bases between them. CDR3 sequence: CASRYGQNNEQFF. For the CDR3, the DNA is TGCGCCAGCAGGTATGGACAGAACAATGAGCAGTTCTTC.

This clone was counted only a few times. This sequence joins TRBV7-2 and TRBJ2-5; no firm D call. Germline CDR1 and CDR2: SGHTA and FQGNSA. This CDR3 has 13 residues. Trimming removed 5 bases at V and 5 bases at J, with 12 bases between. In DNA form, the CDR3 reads TGTGCCAGCAGCCCCTCTTTTTCGGAGACCCAGTACTTC. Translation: CASSPSFSETQYF.

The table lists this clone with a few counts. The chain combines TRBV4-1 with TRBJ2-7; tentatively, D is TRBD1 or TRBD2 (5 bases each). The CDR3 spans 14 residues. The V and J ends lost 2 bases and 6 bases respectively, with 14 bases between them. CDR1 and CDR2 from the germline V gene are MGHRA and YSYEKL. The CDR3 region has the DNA TGCGCCAGCAGCCAACCGGGGCTTACCCGCGAGCAGTACTTC. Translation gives CASSQPGLTREQYF.

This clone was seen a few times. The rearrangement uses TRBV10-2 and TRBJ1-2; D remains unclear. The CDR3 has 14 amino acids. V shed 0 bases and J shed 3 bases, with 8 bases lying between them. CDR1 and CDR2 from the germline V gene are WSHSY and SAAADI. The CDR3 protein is CASSESRGYYGYTF. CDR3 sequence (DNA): TGCGCCAGCAGTGAGTCTCGGGGTTACTATGGCTACACCTTC.

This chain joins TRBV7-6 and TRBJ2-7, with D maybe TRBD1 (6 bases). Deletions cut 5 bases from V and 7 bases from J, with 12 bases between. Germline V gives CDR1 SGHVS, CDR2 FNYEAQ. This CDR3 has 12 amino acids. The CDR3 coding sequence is TGTGCCAGCAGCCTACCACAGGGTGAGCAGTACTTC. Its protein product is CASSLPQGEQYF.

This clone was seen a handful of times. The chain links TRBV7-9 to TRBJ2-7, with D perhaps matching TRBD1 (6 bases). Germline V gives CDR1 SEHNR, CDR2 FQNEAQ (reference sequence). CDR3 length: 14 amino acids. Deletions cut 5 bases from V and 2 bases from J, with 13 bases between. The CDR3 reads CASSRAGETYEQYF. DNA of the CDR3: TGTGCCAGCAGCCGGGCAGGGGAAACCTACGAGCAGTACTTC.

CDR3 sequence: CASSSLPRGRGTDTQYF. The CDR3 coding sequence is TGTGCCAGCAGCTCCCTCCCCAGGGGGCGCGGGACAGATACGCAGTATTTT. The V call is TRBV7-2, the J call TRBJ2-3; 8 bases fit TRBD1. Germline V gene data show CDR1 as SGHTA and CDR2 as FQGNSA. V lost 4 bases and J lost 3; bases outside the gene matches: 12. The CDR3 runs 17 residues. The whole variable domain, remainder taken from reference TRBV7-2 and TRBJ2-3, is GAGVSQSPSNKVTEKGKDVELRCDPISGHTALYWYRQSLGQGLEFLIYFQGNSAPDKSGLPSDRFSAERTGGSVSTLTIQRTQQEDSAVYLCASSSLPRGRGTDTQYFGPGTRLTVL.

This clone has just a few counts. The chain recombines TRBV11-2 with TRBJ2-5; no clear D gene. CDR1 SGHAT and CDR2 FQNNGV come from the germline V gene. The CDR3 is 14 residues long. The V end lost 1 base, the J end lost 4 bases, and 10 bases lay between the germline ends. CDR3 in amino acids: CASSLGPNVETQYF. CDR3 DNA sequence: TGTGCCAGCAGCTTAGGTCCCAACGTAGAGACCCAGTACTTC.

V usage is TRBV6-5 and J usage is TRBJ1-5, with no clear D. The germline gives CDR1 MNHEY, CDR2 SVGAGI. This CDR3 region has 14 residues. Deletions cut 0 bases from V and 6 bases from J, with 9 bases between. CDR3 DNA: TGTGCCAGCAGTTACTCGATGGCGATTCAGCCCCAGCATTTT. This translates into CASSYSMAIQPQHF.

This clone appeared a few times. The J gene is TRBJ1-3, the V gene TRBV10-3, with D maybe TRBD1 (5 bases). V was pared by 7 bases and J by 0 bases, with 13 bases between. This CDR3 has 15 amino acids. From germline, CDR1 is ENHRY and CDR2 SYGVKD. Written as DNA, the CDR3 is TGTGCCATCAACACGGGGGGTAGCTCTGGAAACACCATATATTTT. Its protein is CAINTGGSSGNTIYF.

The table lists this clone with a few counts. CDR3 amino acids: CASSLGRGVAEAFF. The CDR3, as DNA: TGTGCCAGCAGTTTAGGGAGAGGGGTTGCTGAAGCTTTCTTT. This sequence joins TRBV27 and TRBJ1-1; D is perhaps TRBD1 (5 bases). The germline gives CDR1 MNHEY, CDR2 SMNVEV (reference sequence). The CDR3 length is 14 residues. Trimming stripped 2 bases from V and 6 bases from J, with 13 bases between.

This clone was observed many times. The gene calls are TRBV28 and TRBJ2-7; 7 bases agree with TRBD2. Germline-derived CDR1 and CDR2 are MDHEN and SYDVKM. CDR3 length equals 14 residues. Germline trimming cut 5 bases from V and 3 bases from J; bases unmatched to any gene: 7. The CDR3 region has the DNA TGTGCCAGCAGTATCACGACTAGCCACTACGAGCAGTACTTC. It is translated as CASSITTSHYEQYF.

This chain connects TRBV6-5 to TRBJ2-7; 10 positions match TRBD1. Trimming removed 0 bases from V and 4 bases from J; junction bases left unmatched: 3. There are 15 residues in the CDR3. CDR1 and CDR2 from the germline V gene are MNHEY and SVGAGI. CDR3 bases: TGTGCCAGCAGTTACTCACGGGACAGGGGATACGAGCAGTACTTC. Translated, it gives CASSYSRDRGYEQYF.

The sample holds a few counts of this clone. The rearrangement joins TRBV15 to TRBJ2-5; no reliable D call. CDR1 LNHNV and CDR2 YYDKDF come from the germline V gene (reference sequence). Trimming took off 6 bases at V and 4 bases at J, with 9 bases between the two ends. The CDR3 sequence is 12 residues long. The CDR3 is CATSSGRETQYF. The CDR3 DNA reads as TGTGCCACCAGTTCTGGGCGAGAGACCCAGTACTTC.

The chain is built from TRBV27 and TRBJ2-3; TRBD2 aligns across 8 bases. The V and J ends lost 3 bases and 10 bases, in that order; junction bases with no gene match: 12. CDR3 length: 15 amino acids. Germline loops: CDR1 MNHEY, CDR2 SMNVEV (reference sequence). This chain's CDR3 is CASSFLVAGKVAQYF. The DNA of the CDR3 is TGTGCCAGCAGTTTTCTAGTAGCGGGAAAGGTTGCGCAGTATTTT.